A selection of T cell receptor beta chains follows, all from one sample in a study of cytomegalovirus exposure and HLA in healthy donors. The table came from immunoSEQ multiplex PCR; TCRdb's copy has only in-frame clones and leaves some out. The table lists 150,000 or so clones, approximately 70% of them singletons, with 1.5% to 2% in the top ten. Sequenced material: PBMCs. The receptors shown here come from a woman aged 18-29 years in good health and CMV-seronegative. Each CDR3 is given with its conserved first and last residue.

len: 14
v_gene: TRBV10-3
j_gene: TRBJ1-5
CDR3aa: CAISEDRQVQPQHF

len: 14
v_gene: TRBV27
j_gene: TRBJ1-1
CDR3aa: CASSFRQGWTEAFF

len: 15
v_gene: TRBV15
j_gene: TRBJ1-1
CDR3aa: CATSRERLGQTEAFF

len: 13
v_gene: TRBV6-6
j_gene: TRBJ1-1
CDR3aa: CASSYPSDTEAFF

len: 12
v_gene: TRBV5-1
j_gene: TRBJ2-5
CDR3aa: CASSSNQETQYF

len: 14
v_gene: TRBV19
j_gene: TRBJ2-1
CDR3aa: CASRSTGTGNEQFF

len: 17
v_gene: TRBV7-9
j_gene: TRBJ1-2
CDR3aa: CASSHPTGTRQGYGYTF

len: 12
v_gene: TRBV9
j_gene: TRBJ2-1
CDR3aa: CASSVSWSEQFF

len: 14
v_gene: TRBV28
j_gene: TRBJ2-5
CDR3aa: CASGRSGGGETQYF

len: 15
v_gene: TRBV9
j_gene: TRBJ1-4
CDR3aa: CASSATGTVNEKLFF

len: 13
v_gene: TRBV6-1
j_gene: TRBJ1-2
CDR3aa: CASRVVGREGYTF

len: 14
v_gene: TRBV4-1
j_gene: TRBJ1-4
CDR3aa: CASSPQAPLEKLFF

len: 15
v_gene: TRBV5-6
j_gene: TRBJ2-5
CDR3aa: CASSPGVGGLETQYF

len: 16
v_gene: TRBV14
j_gene: TRBJ2-7
CDR3aa: CASSPRLGLATYEQYF

len: 12
v_gene: TRBV27
j_gene: TRBJ1-2
CDR3aa: CASSLTGGGYTF

len: 14
v_gene: TRBV5-1
j_gene: TRBJ2-5
CDR3aa: CASSLEGLQETQYF

len: 15
v_gene: TRBV7-8
j_gene: TRBJ1-2
CDR3aa: CASSLAVARSHGYTF

len: 14
v_gene: TRBV30
j_gene: TRBJ2-3
CDR3aa: CAGNTATSTDTQYF

len: 13
v_gene: TRBV2
j_gene: TRBJ1-1
CDR3aa: CASRRGQNTEAFF

len: 18
v_gene: TRBV7-9
j_gene: TRBJ2-3
CDR3aa: CASSSLGLAGFRTDTQYF

len: 14
v_gene: TRBV6-1
j_gene: TRBJ2-3
CDR3aa: CASRASGVTDTQYF

len: 15
v_gene: TRBV28
j_gene: TRBJ2-2
CDR3aa: CASSFPSENTGELFF

len: 15
v_gene: TRBV9
j_gene: TRBJ2-1
CDR3aa: CASSAAGTGGHEQFF

len: 14
v_gene: TRBV27
j_gene: TRBJ1-4
CDR3aa: CASRKGATNEKLFF

len: 16
v_gene: TRBV19
j_gene: TRBJ2-1
CDR3aa: CASSISGGISYNEQFF

len: 15
v_gene: TRBV11-3
j_gene: TRBJ1-2
CDR3aa: CASSLGEGADYGYTF

len: 14
v_gene: TRBV5-1
j_gene: TRBJ2-7
CDR3aa: CASSLEGETYEQYF

len: 18
v_gene: TRBV11-2
j_gene: TRBJ1-2
CDR3aa: CASSLGSTGGIANYGYTF

len: 14
v_gene: TRBV7-2
j_gene: TRBJ2-7
CDR3aa: CASSSGQGLGEQYF

len: 12
v_gene: TRBV27
j_gene: TRBJ1-3
CDR3aa: CASKGYGNTIYF

len: 13
v_gene: TRBV28
j_gene: TRBJ1-2
CDR3aa: CASSWPGTGGRSF

len: 14
v_gene: TRBV4-1
j_gene: TRBJ1-1
CDR3aa: CASSPGQMNTEAFF

len: 15
v_gene: TRBV7-3
j_gene: TRBJ1-6
CDR3aa: CASSLDRGYNSPLHF

len: 15
v_gene: TRBV11-2
j_gene: TRBJ2-2
CDR3aa: CASIGEQRNTGELFF

len: 16
v_gene: TRBV7-9
j_gene: TRBJ1-1
CDR3aa: CASSLGVGGMNTEAFF

len: 17
v_gene: TRBV5-6
j_gene: TRBJ2-1
CDR3aa: CASSPMGGAGGNNEQFF

len: 14
v_gene: TRBV10-3
j_gene: TRBJ2-1
CDR3aa: CAISGGGGYNEQFF

len: 15
v_gene: TRBV6-5
j_gene: TRBJ1-5
CDR3aa: CASSYSGTVGQPQHF

len: 16
v_gene: TRBV19
j_gene: TRBJ2-2
CDR3aa: CASSGQGPSLTGELFF

len: 13
v_gene: TRBV15
j_gene: TRBJ2-3
CDR3aa: CATKGRGVDTQYF

len: 15
v_gene: TRBV4-2
j_gene: TRBJ1-4
CDR3aa: CASSQDRGFGEKLFF

len: 13
v_gene: TRBV27
j_gene: TRBJ1-1
CDR3aa: CASSWGPATEAFF

len: 17
v_gene: TRBV4-2
j_gene: TRBJ1-1
CDR3aa: CASSQVKTAAMNTEAFF

len: 13
v_gene: TRBV27
j_gene: TRBJ2-7
CDR3aa: CASSFGVSYEQYF

len: 12
v_gene: TRBV10-3
j_gene: TRBJ1-5
CDR3aa: CAISGGSQPQHF

len: 15
v_gene: TRBV6-1
j_gene: TRBJ2-1
CDR3aa: CASSPTSGGVNEQFF

len: 13
v_gene: TRBV28
j_gene: TRBJ2-2
CDR3aa: CASSFRATGELFF

len: 17
v_gene: TRBV5-6
j_gene: TRBJ2-7
CDR3aa: CASSLVFVPGAYYEQYF

len: 14
v_gene: TRBV5-1
j_gene: TRBJ2-1
CDR3aa: CASSLANSYNEQFF

len: 14
v_gene: TRBV18
j_gene: TRBJ1-1
CDR3aa: CASSPGRENTEAFF

len: 18
v_gene: TRBV4-2
j_gene: TRBJ2-2
CDR3aa: CASSQATGGGKGTGELFF

len: 14
v_gene: TRBV29-1
j_gene: TRBJ2-5
CDR3aa: CSVEKNQGRETQYF